This entry lists 7 T cell receptor beta chains sequenced from one sample in a study of human T cells and chemical hapten exposure (dated by TCRdb to the early 2020s). Libraries were prepared through RACE. The reads were generated on a NextSeq 500. The public reads were quality trimmed at Q25 with fastp and then assembled into clones with MiXCR by TCRdb, keeping productive beta chains. Every distinct CDR3 protein forms one entry, paired with its most common genes and DNA. In this sample the table shows some 65,000 distinct CDR3 sequences, about 5.7% of which occur a single time. The biggest ten clones account for roughly 3.5% of the sample. The time point label for this specimen denotes: healthy volunteer bleed at 6 weeks. Unfractionated whole blood was collected in Tempus Blood RNA tubes, and total RNA was extracted from that blood. The material sequenced was whole blood. The origin of the receptors is a female donor in good health. Some clones in this sample may be carry-over from other donors' samples.

This clonotype appeared a few times. The gene calls are TRBV5-1 and TRBJ2-6; a weak D match, TRBD1 (6 bases). This CDR3 comprises 15 residues. V was cut by 3 bases and J by 2 bases, with 9 bases left in between. Looked up from germline, CDR1 is SGHRS and CDR2 is YFSETQ. In DNA, the CDR3 is TGCGCCAGCAGCTCGGGACATCCTGGGGCCAACGTCCTGACTTTC. Translating it yields CASSSGHPGANVLTF.

This clonotype turned up a few times. The rearrangement joins TRBV2 to TRBJ2-7, with D possibly being TRBD2 (6 bases). Germline CDR1 reads SNHLY; CDR2 reads FYNNEI. V was cut by 2 bases and J by 0 bases, with 11 bases left in between. The CDR3 is 15 residues long. The CDR3 reads CASSERGTASYEQYF. The CDR3 coding sequence is TGTGCCAGCAGTGAACGCGGGACGGCCTCCTACGAGCAGTACTTC.

This clonotype was detected many times. The CDR3 nucleotides read TGTGCCAGCAGCTTAGCTGCAGGGAATTCACCCCTCCACTTT. This codes for CASSLAAGNSPLHF. The chain has TRBV7-9 and TRBJ1-6, with D possibly being TRBD1 (5 bases). CDR3 length equals 14 residues. Germline loops: CDR1 SEHNR, CDR2 FQNEAQ (reference sequence). Trimming cost V 0 bases and J 7 bases, with 7 bases left between them.

This clonotype was counted many times. This sequence joins TRBV29-1 and TRBJ2-3, with 14 bases matching TRBD2. With 1 base clipped from V and 3 bases from J, the junction kept 0 bases outside the gene matches. The germline CDR1 and CDR2 sequences are SQVTM and ANQGSEA. This CDR3 is 15 amino acids long. The DNA for the CDR3 is TGCAGCGTTGAAGGACTAGCGGGAGGGACAGATACGCAGTATTTT. Translation gives CSVEGLAGGTDTQYF.

This clonotype was detected ten times or more. This sequence joins TRBV6-4 and TRBJ1-1, with D possibly being TRBD1 (6 bases). Per the germline V gene, CDR1 is MRHNA and CDR2 is SNTAGT. This CDR3 has 13 residues. V was trimmed by 3 bases and J by 1 base, leaving 6 bases between them. The CDR3: CASSEGANTEAFF. For the CDR3, the DNA is TGTGCCAGCAGTGAGGGGGCGAACACTGAAGCTTTCTTT.

This clonotype was seen at least ten times. This chain connects TRBV18 to TRBJ1-5; a possible D gene is TRBD1 (6 bases). The CDR3 spans 14 residues. Looked up from germline, CDR1 is KGHSH and CDR2 is LQKENI. V was shortened by 3 bases and J by 10 bases, with 16 bases between the two germline ends. CDR3: CASSPNREGGPQHF. The CDR3 nucleotides read TGTGCCAGCTCACCTAACAGGGAGGGAGGTCCCCAGCATTTT.

The chain has TRBV2 and TRBJ1-5; D gene ambiguous. V dropped 6 bases and J dropped 0 bases, with 6 bases sitting between them. Germline V gene sequence: CDR1 SNHLY, CDR2 FYNNEI. This CDR3 comprises 13 residues. The CDR3 nucleotides are TGTGCCAGCAGGAGCATTAGCAATCAGCCCCAGCATTTT. Encoded protein: CASRSISNQPQHF.